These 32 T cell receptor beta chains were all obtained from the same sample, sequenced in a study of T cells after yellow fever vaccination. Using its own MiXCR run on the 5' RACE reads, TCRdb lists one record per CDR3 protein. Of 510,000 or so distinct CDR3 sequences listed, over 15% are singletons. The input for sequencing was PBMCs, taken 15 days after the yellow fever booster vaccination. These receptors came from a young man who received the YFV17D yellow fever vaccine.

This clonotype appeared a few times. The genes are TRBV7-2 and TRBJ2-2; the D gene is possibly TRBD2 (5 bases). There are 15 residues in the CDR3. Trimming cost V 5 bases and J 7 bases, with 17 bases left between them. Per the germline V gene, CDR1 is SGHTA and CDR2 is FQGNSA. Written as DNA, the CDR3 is TGTGCCAGCAGCCCCGGGATGGCGGGCCTCGGGGAGCTGTTTTTT. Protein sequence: CASSPGMAGLGELFF.

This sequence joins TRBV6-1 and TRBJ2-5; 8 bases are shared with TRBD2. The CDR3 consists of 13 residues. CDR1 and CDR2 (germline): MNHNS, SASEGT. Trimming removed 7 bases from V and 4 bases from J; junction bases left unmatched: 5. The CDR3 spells CASKKAGAETQYF. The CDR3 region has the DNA TGTGCCAGCAAGAAAGCGGGAGCAGAGACCCAGTACTTC.

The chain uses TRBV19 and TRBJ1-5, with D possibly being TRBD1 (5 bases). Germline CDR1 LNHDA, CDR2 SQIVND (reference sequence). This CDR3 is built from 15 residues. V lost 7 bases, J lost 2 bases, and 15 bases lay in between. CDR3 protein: CASNPSGPGNQPQHF. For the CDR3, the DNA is TGTGCCAGTAATCCCTCAGGGCCCGGCAATCAGCCCCAGCATTTT.

CDR3 residues: CASSLFTNNEQFF. CDR3 coding DNA: TGCGCCAGCAGCTTGTTTACCAACAATGAGCAGTTCTTC. J is TRBJ2-1 and V is TRBV5-1; no clear D gene. Germline V gives CDR1 SGHRS, CDR2 YFSETQ. The CDR3 is 13 amino acids. Trimming removed 1 base at V and 5 bases at J, with 7 bases between.

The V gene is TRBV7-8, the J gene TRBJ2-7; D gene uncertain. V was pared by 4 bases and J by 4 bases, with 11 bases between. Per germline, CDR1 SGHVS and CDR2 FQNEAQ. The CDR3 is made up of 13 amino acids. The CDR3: CASSSHSLYEQYF. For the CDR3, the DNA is TGTGCCAGCAGCTCACATTCCCTTTACGAGCAGTACTTC.

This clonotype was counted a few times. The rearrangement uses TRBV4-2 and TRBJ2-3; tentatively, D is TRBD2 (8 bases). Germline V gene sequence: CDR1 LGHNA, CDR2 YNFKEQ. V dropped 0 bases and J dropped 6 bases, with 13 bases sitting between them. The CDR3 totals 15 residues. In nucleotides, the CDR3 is TGTGCCAGCAGCCAAGAAGGGGGCGGGGGGGATACGCAGTATTTT. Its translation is CASSQEGGGGDTQYF.

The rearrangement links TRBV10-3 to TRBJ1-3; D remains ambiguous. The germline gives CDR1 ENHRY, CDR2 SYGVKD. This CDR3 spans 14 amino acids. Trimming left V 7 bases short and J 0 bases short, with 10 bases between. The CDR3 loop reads CAIKGSASGNTIYF. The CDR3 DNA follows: TGTGCCATCAAGGGCAGCGCCTCTGGAAACACCATATATTTT.

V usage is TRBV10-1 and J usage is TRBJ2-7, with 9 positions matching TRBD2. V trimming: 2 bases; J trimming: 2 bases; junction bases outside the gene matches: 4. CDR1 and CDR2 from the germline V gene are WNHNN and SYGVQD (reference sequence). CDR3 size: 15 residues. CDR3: CASSERLAGPYEQYF. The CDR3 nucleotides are TGCGCCAGCAGTGAGAGGCTAGCGGGGCCCTACGAGCAGTACTTC.

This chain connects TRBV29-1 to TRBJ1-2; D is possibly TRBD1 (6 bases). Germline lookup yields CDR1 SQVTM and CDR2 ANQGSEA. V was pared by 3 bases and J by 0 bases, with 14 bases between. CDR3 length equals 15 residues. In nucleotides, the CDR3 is TGCAGCGTTGAGGGCAGGGGATCGACTAACTATGGCTACACCTTC. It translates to CSVEGRGSTNYGYTF. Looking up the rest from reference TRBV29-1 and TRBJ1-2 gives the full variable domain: SAVISQKPSRDICQRGTSLTIQCQVDSQVTMMFWYRQQPGQSLTLIATANQGSEATYESGFVIDKFPISRPNLTFSTLTVSNMSPEDSSIYLCSVEGRGSTNYGYTFGSGTRLTVV.

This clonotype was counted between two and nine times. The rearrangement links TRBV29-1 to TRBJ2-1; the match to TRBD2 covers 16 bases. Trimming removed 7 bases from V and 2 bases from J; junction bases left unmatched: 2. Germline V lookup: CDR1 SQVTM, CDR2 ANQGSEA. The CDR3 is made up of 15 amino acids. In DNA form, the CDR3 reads TGCAGCGCTGGGACTAGCGGGAGGGCCTACAATGAGCAGTTCTTC. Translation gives CSAGTSGRAYNEQFF.

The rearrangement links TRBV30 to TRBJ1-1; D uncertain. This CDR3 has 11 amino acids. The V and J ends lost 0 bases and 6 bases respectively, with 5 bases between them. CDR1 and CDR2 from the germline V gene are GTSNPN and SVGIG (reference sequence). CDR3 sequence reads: CAWSVTSEAFF. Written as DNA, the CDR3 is TGTGCCTGGAGTGTAACCTCTGAAGCTTTCTTT.

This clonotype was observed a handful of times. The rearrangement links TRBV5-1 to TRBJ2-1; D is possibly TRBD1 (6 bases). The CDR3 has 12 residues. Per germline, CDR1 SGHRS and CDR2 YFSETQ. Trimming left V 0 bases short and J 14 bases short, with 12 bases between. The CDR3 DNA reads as TGCGCCAGCAGCTTGGCCAACAGGGAAGAGTTCTTC. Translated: CASSLANREEFF.

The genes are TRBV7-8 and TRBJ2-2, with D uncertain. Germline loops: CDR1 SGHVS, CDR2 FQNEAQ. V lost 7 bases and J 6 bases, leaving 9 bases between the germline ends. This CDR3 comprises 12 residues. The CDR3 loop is CASTGVPGELFF. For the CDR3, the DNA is TGTGCCAGCACCGGCGTCCCCGGGGAGCTGTTTTTT.

CDR3 sequence: CASSLTGENYEQYF. CDR3 DNA: TGCGCCAGCAGCTTGACAGGGGAGAACTACGAGCAGTACTTC. J is TRBJ2-7 and V is TRBV5-1; 7 positions agree with TRBD1. The germline gives CDR1 SGHRS, CDR2 YFSETQ. This CDR3 has 14 amino acids. Trimming took 1 base from V and 3 from J; bases not matched to a gene: 4.

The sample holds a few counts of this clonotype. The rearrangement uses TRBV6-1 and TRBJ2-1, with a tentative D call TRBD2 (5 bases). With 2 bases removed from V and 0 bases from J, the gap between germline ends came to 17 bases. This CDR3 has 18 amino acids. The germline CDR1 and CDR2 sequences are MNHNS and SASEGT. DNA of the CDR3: TGTGCCAGCAGTGAATCAGTGGGCTGGGAGCTCTCCTACAATGAGCAGTTCTTC. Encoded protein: CASSESVGWELSYNEQFF.

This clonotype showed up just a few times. The chain's CDR3 is CSVDTGMGDFYGYTF. In DNA, the CDR3 is TGCAGCGTTGACACCGGGATGGGGGATTTTTATGGCTACACCTTC. The chain combines TRBV29-1 with TRBJ1-2, with D possibly TRBD1 on 5 matching bases. CDR1 is SQVTM and CDR2 is ANQGSEA in the germline V gene. The CDR3 consists of 15 residues. Trimming removed 3 bases at V and 5 bases at J, with 19 bases between.

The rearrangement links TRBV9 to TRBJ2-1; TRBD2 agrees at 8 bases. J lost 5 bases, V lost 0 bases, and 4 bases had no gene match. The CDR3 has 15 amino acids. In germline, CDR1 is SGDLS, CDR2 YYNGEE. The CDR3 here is CASSVGAGVNNEQFF. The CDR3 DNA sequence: TGTGCCAGCAGCGTAGGAGCGGGAGTTAACAATGAGCAGTTCTTC.

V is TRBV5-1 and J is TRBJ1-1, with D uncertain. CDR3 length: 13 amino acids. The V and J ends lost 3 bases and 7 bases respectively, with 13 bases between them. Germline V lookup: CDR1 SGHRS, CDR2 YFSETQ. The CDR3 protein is CASSSPDGIEAFF. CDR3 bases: TGCGCCAGCAGCTCCCCGGACGGGATTGAAGCTTTCTTT.

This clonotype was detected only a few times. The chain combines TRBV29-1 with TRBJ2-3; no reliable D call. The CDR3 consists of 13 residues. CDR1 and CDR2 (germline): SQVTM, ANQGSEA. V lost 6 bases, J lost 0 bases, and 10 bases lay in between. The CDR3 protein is CSVKPRSTDTQYF. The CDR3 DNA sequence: TGCAGCGTCAAGCCGCGGAGCACAGATACGCAGTATTTT.

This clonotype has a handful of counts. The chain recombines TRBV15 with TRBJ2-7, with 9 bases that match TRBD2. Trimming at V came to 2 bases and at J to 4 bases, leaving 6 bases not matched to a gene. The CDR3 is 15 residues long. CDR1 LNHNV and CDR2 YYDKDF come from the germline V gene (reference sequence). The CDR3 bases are TGTGCCACCAGCAGATATCCGGGACTAGCTTACGAGCAGTACTTC. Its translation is CATSRYPGLAYEQYF. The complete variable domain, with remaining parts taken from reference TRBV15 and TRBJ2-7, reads DAMVIQNPRYQVTQFGKPVTLSCSQTLNHNVMYWYQQKSSQAPKLLFHYYDKDFNNEADTPDNFQSRRPNTSFCFLDIRSPGLGDTAMYLCATSRYPGLAYEQYFGPGTRLTVT.

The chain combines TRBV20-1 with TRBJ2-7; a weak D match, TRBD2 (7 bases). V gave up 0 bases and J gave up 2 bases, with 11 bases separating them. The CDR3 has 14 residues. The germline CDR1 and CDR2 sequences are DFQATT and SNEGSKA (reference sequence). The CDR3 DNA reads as TGCAGTGCTAGAGATTCGGGGGGCCCCTACGAGCAGTACTTC. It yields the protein CSARDSGGPYEQYF.

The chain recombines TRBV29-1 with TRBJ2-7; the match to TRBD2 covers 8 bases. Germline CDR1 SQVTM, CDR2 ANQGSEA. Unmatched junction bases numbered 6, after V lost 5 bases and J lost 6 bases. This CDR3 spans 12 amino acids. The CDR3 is CSVRGGTFEQYF. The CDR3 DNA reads TGCAGCGTTCGGGGGGGCACCTTCGAGCAGTACTTC.

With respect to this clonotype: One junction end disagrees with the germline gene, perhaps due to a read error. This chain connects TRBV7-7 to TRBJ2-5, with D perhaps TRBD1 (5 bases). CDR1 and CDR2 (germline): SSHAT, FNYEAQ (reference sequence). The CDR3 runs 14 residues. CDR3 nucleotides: TGTGCTAGCAGCTTTGGGAACCAGGGAGAGACCCAGTACTTC. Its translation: CASSFGNQGETQYF. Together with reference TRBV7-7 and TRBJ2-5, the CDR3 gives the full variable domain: GAGVSQSPRYKVTKRGQDVTLRCDPISSHATLYWYQQALGQGPEFLTYFNYEAQPDKSGLPSDRFSAERPEGSISTLTIQRTEQRDSAMYRCASSFGNQGETQYFGPGTRLLVL.

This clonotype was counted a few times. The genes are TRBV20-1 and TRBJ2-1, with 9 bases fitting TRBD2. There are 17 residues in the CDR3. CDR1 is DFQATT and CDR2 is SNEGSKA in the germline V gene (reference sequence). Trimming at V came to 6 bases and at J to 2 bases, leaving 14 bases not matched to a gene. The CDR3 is CSARSSGEGATYNEQFF. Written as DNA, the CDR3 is TGCAGTGCGCGATCTAGCGGGGAGGGGGCCACCTACAATGAGCAGTTCTTC.

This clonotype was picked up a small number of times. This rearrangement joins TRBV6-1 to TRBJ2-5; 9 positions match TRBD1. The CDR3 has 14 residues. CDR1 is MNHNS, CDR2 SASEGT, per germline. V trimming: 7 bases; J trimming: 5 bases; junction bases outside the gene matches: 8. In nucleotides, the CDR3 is TGTGCCAGCAATCCTGGACAGGGGTTTGAGACCCAGTACTTC. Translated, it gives CASNPGQGFETQYF.

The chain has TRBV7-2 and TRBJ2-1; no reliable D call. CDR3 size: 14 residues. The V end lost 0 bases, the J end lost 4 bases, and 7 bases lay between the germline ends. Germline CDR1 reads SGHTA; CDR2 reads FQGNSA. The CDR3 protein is CASSLALQYNEQFF. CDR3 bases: TGTGCCAGCAGCTTAGCGCTGCAGTACAATGAGCAGTTCTTC.

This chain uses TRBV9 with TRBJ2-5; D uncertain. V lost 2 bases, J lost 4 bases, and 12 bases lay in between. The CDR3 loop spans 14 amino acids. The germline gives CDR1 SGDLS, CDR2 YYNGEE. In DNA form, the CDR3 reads TGTGCCAGCAGCGTTTCAGGAGTTGGAGAGACCCAGTACTTC. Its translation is CASSVSGVGETQYF.

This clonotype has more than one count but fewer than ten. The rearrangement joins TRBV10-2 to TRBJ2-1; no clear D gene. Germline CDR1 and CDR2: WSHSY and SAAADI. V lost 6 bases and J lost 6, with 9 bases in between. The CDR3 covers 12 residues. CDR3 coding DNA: TGCGCCAGCAGAGTGCCAAGCAATGAGCAGTTCTTC. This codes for CASRVPSNEQFF.

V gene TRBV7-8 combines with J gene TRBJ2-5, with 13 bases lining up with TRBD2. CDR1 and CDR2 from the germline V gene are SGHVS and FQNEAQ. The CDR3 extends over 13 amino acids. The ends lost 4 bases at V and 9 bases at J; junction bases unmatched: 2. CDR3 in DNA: TGTGCCAGCAGCTCGACTAGCGGGAGGTCCCAGTACTTC. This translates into CASSSTSGRSQYF.

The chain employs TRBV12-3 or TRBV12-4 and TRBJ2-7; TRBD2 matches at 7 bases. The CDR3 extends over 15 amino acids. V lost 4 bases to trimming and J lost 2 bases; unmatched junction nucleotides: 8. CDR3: CASSWASGQAYEQYF. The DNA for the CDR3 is TGTGCCAGCAGTTGGGCTAGCGGACAAGCCTACGAGCAGTACTTC.

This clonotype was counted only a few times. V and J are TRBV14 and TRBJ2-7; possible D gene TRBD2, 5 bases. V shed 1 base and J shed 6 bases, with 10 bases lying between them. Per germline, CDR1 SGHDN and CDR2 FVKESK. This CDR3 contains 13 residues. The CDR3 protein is CASSQVAGVEQYF. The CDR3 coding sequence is TGTGCCAGCAGCCAAGTTGCGGGTGTCGAGCAGTACTTC.

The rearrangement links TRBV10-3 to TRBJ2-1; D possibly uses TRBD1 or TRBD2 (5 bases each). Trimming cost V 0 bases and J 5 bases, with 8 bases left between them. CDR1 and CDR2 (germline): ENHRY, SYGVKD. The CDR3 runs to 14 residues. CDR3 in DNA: TGTGCCATCAGTGAGTCGGGACCCCACAATGAGCAGTTCTTC. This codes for CAISESGPHNEQFF.